This paragraph reports one T cell receptor beta chain. The data belong to a study of blood T cell repertoires in COVID-19. Study context: Researchers got acute and convalescent COVID-19 samples from the United States, Italy and Spain. From T cells, B-cell-depleted T cells, or PBMCs came the material, which was cDNA or gDNA.

Sequencing was performed with immunoSEQ multiplex PCR; in TCRdb, only in-frame clones are kept and a portion is missing. This sample yields about 480,000 clones, of which roughly 88% are seen a single time; 1.5% to 2% belongs to the top ten. CDR1 SGDLS and CDR2 YYNGEE come from the germline V gene. Trimming stripped 0 bases from V and 1 base from J, with 10 bases between. This CDR3 is built from 15 residues. Participant age was roughly 18 to 95 years, and participants resided in 25 or so US areas. This chain uses TRBV9 with TRBJ1-2; D is undetermined. The sequence came from a woman in her 40s who had recovered from COVID-19. The sample was PBMCs or T cells enriched from blood (not recorded which). The CDR3 loop reads CASSVGVGSNYGYTF. Here the CDR3 DNA reads TGTGCCAGCAGCGTAGGAGTGGGCAGTAACTATGGCTACACCTTC.